The 10 T cell receptor beta chains in this list originate from one sample, sequenced in a study of a mutant IDH1 vaccine in newly diagnosed glioma. Their target antigens are unknown. Time point meaning: week 47, end of study. With topical imiquimod, each dose of the vaccine consisted of 300 ug of mutant IDH1 20-mer peptide. Sequencing was performed with immunoSEQ multiplex PCR; in TCRdb, only in-frame clones are kept and a portion is missing. The sample contains about 94,000 clones, 89% of which appear only once. The input for sequencing was PBMCs, taken from a glioma patient whose treatment included an IDH1 peptide vaccine. These receptors were obtained from a woman in her 50s with glioma.

This chain uses TRBV30 with TRBJ2-1, with D perhaps being TRBD1 or TRBD2 (5 bases each). Trimming took 4 bases from V and 9 from J, leaving 13 bases between them. CDR1 is GTSNPN, CDR2 SVGIG, per germline (reference sequence). The CDR3 runs 12 residues. The CDR3, as DNA: TGTGCCTGGACGGGGCTCGGCGTTGAGCAGTTCTTC. Its translation is CAWTGLGVEQFF.

This chain's CDR3 is CASSPSGGENGYTF. The CDR3 DNA sequence: TGTGCCAGCTCACCATCCGGGGGAGAGAACGGCTACACCTTC. The J gene is TRBJ1-2, the V gene TRBV18, with D tentatively TRBD1 (5 bases). This CDR3 contains 14 residues. V dropped 2 bases and J dropped 8 bases, with 15 bases sitting between them. Germline values: CDR1 KGHSH, CDR2 LQKENI.

The chain carries TRBV10-3 and TRBJ2-7; no firm D call. CDR1 ENHRY and CDR2 SYGVKD come from the germline V gene. The ends were cut back, 2 bases at V and 5 bases at J, with 13 bases in the middle. The CDR3 runs to 14 residues. CDR3 in amino acids: CAISEATPGDEQYF. CDR3 nucleotides: TGTGCCATCAGTGAGGCCACCCCGGGCGACGAGCAGTACTTC.

The rearrangement joins TRBV28 to TRBJ1-2; D is possibly TRBD1 (5 bases). Per germline, CDR1 MDHEN and CDR2 SYDVKM. The CDR3 is made up of 12 amino acids. The V and J ends lost 8 bases and 8 bases respectively, with 15 bases between them. CDR3 in amino acids: CASQSGVRGYTF. The CDR3 DNA follows: TGTGCCAGCCAATCGGGGGTAAGAGGCTACACCTTC.

The V and J genes are TRBV7-9 and TRBJ1-2; D gene uncertain. The CDR3 sequence is 14 residues long. CDR1 SEHNR and CDR2 FQNEAQ come from the germline V gene (reference sequence). Trimming took 1 base from V and 4 from J, leaving 10 bases between them. Here the CDR3 DNA reads TGTGCCAGCAGCTTAGGCTCCAGTGGCTATGGCTACACCTTC. Its translation is CASSLGSSGYGYTF.

The chain joins TRBV7-9 to TRBJ1-2, with a weak D call TRBD1 (6 bases). The CDR3 is made up of 14 amino acids. Trimming took off 4 bases at V and 3 bases at J, with 12 bases between the two ends. From germline, CDR1 is SEHNR and CDR2 FQNEAQ (reference sequence). The CDR3 loop reads CASSYAGTYYGYTF. DNA of the CDR3: TGTGCCAGCAGCTATGCCGGGACATACTATGGCTACACCTTC.

This chain connects TRBV18 to TRBJ1-4; a possible D gene is TRBD1 (5 bases). CDR3 length: 15 amino acids. V was trimmed by 3 bases and J by 10 bases, leaving 18 bases between them. The germline gives CDR1 KGHSH, CDR2 LQKENI. The CDR3: CASSPESGGRGKLFF. The CDR3 bases are TGTGCCAGCTCACCGGAGAGCGGGGGAAGGGGAAAACTGTTTTTT.

V usage is TRBV7-9 and J usage is TRBJ2-3, with unresolved D. V was clipped by 7 bases and J by 2 bases, with 13 bases between them. The CDR3 runs 14 residues. CDR1 SEHNR and CDR2 FQNEAQ come from the germline V gene (reference sequence). CDR3 amino acids: CASTNPPLTDTQYF. CDR3 nucleotides: TGTGCCAGCACCAACCCCCCTCTCACAGATACGCAGTATTTT.

The J gene is TRBJ1-5, the V gene TRBV10-2; D not resolved. Germline values: CDR1 WSHSY, CDR2 SAAADI. The CDR3 consists of 12 residues. The V end was cut by 4 bases, the J end by 7 bases, with 8 bases between. For the CDR3, the DNA is TGCGCCAGCAGTGGAGGGCAGCAGCCCCAGCATTTT. This encodes CASSGGQQPQHF.

The V and J genes are TRBV27 and TRBJ1-1; TRBD1 might be the D (5 bases). The length of the CDR3 is 16 residues. Germline values: CDR1 MNHEY, CDR2 SMNVEV (reference sequence). V was cut by 6 bases and J by 1 base, with 18 bases left in between. CDR3 sequence (DNA): TGTGCCAGCAGCCCCTCGGCGGGGGAAAGGAACACTGAAGCTTTCTTT. Translated, it gives CASSPSAGERNTEAFF.